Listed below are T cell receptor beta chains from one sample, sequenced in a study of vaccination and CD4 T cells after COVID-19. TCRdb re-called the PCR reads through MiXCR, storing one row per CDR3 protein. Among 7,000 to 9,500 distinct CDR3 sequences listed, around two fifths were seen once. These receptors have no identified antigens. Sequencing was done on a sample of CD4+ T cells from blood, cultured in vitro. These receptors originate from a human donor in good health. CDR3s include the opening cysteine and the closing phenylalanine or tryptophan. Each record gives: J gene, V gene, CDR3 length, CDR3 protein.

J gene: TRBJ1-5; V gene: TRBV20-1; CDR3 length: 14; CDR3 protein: CSADSTGGNQPQHF
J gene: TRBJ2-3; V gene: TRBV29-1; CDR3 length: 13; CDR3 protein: CSVESGLGDTQYF
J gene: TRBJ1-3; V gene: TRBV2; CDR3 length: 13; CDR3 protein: CATRDRAGNTIYF
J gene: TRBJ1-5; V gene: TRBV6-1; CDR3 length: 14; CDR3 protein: CASSRQGLRQPQHF
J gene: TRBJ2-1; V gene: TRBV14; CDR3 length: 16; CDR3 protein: CASSETKNRGYNEQFF
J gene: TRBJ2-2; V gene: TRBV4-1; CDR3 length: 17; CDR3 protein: CASSLRPAKVGTGELFF
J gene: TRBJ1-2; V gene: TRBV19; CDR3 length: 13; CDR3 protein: CASTHRPNYGYTF
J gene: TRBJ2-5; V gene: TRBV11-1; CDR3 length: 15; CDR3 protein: CASSPHSGNGETQYF
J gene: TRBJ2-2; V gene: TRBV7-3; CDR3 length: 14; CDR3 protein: CASSLWQGVGELFF
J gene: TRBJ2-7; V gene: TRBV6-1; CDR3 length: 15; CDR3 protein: CASRIGQGGAVEQYF
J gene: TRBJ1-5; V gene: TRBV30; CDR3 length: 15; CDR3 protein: CAWSRDRGRGQPQHF
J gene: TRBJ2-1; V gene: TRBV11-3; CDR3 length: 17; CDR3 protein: CASSVTGGRTSYNEQFF
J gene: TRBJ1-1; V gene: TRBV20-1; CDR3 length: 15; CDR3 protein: CSARDLGTVQDEAFF
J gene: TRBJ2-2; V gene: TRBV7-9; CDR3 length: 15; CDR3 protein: CASSFEGRVTGELFF
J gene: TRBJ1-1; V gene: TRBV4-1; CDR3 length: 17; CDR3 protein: CASSPSETHGLNTEAFF
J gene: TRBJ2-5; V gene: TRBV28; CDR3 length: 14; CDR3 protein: CASSLSRGQETQYF
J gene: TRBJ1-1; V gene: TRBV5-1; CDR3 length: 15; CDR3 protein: CASSLDRRGSAEAFF
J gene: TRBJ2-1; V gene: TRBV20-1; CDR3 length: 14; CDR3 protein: CSASGLAGGNEQFF
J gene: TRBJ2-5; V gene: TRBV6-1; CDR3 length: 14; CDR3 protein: CASSEQLNQETQYF
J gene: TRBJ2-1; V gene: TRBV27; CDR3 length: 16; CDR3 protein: CASSHLILGLPHEQFF
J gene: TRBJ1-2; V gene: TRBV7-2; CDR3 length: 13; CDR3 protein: CASSQGQGYGYTF
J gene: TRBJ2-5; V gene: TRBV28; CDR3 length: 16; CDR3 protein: CASSLGARGLQETQYF
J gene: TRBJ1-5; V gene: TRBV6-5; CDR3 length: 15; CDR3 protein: CASSYGPTGNQPQHF
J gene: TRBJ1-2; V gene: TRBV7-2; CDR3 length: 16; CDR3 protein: CASSLPRGRIVGGYTF
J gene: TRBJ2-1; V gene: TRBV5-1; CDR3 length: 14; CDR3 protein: CASSWTSGPNEQFF
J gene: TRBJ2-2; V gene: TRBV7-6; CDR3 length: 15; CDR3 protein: CASSRRTGLTGELFF
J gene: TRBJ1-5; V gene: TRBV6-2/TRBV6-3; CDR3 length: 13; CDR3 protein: CASSDPGREAQHF
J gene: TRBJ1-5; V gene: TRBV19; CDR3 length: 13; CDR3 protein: CASTVQGNQPQHF
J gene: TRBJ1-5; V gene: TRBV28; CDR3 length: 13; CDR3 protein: CASSRDGDRGQHF
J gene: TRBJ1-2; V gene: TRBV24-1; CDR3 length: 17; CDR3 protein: CATSASGAGIGSVGYTF
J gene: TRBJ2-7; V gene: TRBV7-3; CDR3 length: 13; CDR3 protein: CASSAQTGGEQYF
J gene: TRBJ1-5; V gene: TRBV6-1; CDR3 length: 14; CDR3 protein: CASREQGTNQPQHF
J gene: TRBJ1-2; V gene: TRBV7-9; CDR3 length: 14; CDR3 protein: CASSVWESLSGYTF
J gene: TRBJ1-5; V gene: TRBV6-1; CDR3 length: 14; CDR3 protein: CASSETGDNQPQHF
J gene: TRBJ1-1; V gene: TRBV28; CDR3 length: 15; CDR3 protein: CASILSGRLNTEAFF
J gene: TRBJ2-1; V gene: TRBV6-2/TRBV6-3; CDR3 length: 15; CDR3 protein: CASSSLAVYGNEQFF
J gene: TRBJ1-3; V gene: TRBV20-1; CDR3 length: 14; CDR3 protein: CSAPTAGSGNTIYF
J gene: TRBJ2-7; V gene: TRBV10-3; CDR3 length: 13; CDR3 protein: CAISTGTYYEQYF
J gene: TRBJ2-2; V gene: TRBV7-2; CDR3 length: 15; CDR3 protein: CASSPGLLNTGELFF
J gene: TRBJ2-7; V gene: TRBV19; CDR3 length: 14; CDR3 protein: CASKAAGESYEQYF
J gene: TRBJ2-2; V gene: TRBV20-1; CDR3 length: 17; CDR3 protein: CSARSQRAKTNTGELFF
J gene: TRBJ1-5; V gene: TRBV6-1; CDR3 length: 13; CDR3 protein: CASSQTQGVPQHF
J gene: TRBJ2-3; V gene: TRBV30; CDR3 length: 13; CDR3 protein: CAWTSGITDTQYF
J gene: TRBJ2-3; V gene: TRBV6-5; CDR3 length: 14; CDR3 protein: CASSYSVSTDTQYF
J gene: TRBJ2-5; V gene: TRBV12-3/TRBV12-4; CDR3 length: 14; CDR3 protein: CASSLSGRGETQYF
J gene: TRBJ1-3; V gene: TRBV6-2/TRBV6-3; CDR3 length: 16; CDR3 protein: CASSYDLGSSGNTIYF
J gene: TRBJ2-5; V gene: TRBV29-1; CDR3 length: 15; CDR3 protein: CSVEGVLRGGETQYF
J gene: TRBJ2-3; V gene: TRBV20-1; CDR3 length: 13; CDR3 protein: CSAVAGGPDTQYF
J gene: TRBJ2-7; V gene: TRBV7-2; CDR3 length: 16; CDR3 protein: CASSSGTSGLAYEQYF
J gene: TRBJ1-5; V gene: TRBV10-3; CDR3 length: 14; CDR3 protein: CAISRGTGHQSQHF
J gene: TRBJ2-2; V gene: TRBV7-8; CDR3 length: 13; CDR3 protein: CASSSGATGELFF
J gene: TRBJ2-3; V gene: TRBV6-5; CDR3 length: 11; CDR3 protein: CASSSSDTQYF
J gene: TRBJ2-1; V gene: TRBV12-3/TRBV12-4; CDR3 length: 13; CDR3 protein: CASRPRGDNEQFF
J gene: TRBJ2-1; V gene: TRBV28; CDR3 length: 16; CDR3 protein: CASREAGGSSYNEQFF
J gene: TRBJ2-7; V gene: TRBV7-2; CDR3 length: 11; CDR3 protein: CASSSAYEQYF